This T cell receptor beta chain was recorded in a study of identical twins. Between the trimmed V and J ends, which lost 2 bases and 0 bases, there was a span of 14 bases. The CDR3 loop spans 16 amino acids. Germline V gene lookup returns CDR1 SGHRS and CDR2 YFSETQ. This clonotype was detected only a few times. The cDNA had a unique molecular identifier and a template-switch universal primer site. TCRdb ran MiXCR on the 5' RACE reads and lists one entry per CDR3 protein. The profile shows 520,000 or so distinct CDR3 sequences, around 20% of them singletons. These same records also appear under a second study, on T cells expressing NK-cell markers.

Sequencing was performed on CD4+ T cells sorted from blood. This chain joins TRBV5-1 and TRBJ1-1, with D hard to call. This sequence was found in a woman aged 18-29 years in good health. This CDR3 is CASSFVGGIMNTEAFF. CDR3 coding DNA: TGCGCCAGCAGCTTCGTAGGCGGGATAATGAACACTGAAGCTTTCTTT.